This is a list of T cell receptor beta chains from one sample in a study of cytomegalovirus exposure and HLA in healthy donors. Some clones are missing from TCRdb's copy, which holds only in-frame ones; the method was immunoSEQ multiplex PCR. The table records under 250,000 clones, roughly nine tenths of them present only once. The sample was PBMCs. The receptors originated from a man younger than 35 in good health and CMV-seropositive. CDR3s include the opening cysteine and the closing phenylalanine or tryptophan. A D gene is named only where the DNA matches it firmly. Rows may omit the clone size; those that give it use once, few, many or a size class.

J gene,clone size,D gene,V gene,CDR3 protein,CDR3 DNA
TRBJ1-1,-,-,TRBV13,CASSLGLDEAFF,TGTGCCAGCAGCTTAGGGTTGGATGAAGCTTTCTTT
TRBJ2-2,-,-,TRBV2,CASRAWDGELFF,TGTGCCAGCCGTGCCTGGGACGGGGAGCTGTTTTTT
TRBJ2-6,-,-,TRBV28,CASRTGRGIGANVLTF,TGTGCCAGCAGGACGGGACGGGGGATTGGGGCCAACGTCCTGACTTTC
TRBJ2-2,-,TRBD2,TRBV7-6,CASSPTSGRPGTGELFF,TGTGCCAGCAGCCCGACTAGCGGGAGGCCGGGCACCGGGGAGCTGTTTTTT
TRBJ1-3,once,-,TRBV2,CASSAENTIYF,TGTGCCAGCAGTGCCGAAAACACCATATATTTT
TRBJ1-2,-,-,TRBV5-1,CASSLTPPGYGYTF,TGCGCCAGCAGCCTGACACCACCCGGTTATGGCTACACCTTC
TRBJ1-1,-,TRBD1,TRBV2,CASRVRTGWNTEAFF,TGTGCCAGCAGGGTCAGGACAGGGTGGAACACTGAAGCTTTCTTT
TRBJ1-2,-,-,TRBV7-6,CASSSGLTVNYGYTF,TGTGCCAGCAGCTCAGGACTAACGGTGAACTATGGCTACACCTTC
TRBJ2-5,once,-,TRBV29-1,CSVATMTAQETQYF,TGCAGCGTCGCAACCATGACAGCCCAAGAGACCCAGTACTTC
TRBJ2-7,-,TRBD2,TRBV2,CAGGSGRLEQYF,TGTGCCGGCGGCAGCGGGAGGCTCGAGCAGTACTTC
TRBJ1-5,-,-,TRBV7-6,CASSLGGMGQPQHF,TGTGCCAGCAGCTTAGGGGGAATGGGTCAGCCCCAGCATTTT
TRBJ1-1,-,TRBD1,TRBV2,CASSGQGAEAFF,TGTGCCAGCAGTGGACAGGGGGCTGAAGCTTTCTTT
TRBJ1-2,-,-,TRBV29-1,CSVDQGRGDYGYTF,TGCAGCGTTGATCAGGGCAGGGGTGACTATGGCTACACCTTC
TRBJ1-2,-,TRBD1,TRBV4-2,CASSQDQRQGAGNYGYTF,TGTGCCAGCAGCCAAGATCAAAGACAGGGGGCGGGTAACTATGGCTACACCTTC
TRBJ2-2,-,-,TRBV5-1,CASSLASRPAGELFF,TGCGCCAGCAGCTTAGCGTCTCGACCGGCCGGGGAGCTGTTTTTT
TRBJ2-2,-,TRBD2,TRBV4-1,CASSGLAGVPGELFF,TGCGCCAGCAGCGGACTAGCGGGAGTTCCGGGGGAGCTGTTTTTT
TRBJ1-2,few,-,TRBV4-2,CASSQDFTGLGYTF,TGTGCCAGCAGCCAAGATTTTACCGGGCTTGGCTACACCTTC
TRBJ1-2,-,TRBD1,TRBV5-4,CASSFDRDSSGYTF,TGTGCCAGCAGCTTCGACAGGGACTCGAGTGGCTACACCTTC
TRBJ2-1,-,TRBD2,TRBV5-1,CASSRGSGGPNYNEQFF,TGCGCCAGCAGCCGGGGATCGGGAGGGCCCAACTACAATGAGCAGTTCTTC
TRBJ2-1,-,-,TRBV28,CASRTDYNEQFF,TGTGCCAGCAGAACCGACTACAATGAGCAGTTCTTC
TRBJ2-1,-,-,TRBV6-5,CASSYEGTEQFF,TGTGCCAGCAGTTACGAGGGCACGGAGCAGTTCTTC
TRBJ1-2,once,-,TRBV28,CASSFLGGYGYTF,TGTGCCAGCAGTTTTCTAGGGGGCTATGGCTACACCTTC
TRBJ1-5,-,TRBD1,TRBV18,CASSAGQGRNQPQHF,TGTGCCAGCTCAGCGGGACAGGGGAGGAATCAGCCCCAGCATTTT
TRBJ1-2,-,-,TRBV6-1,CASTISTANYGYTF,TGTGCCAGCACCATCTCGACAGCTAACTATGGCTACACCTTC
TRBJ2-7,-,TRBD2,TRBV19,CASSPGGLAGSYEQYF,TGTGCCAGTAGTCCAGGGGGACTAGCGGGGTCCTACGAGCAGTACTTC
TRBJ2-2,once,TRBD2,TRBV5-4,CASSLVTSGRVAAGELFF,TGTGCCAGCAGCTTGGTTACTAGCGGGAGGGTAGCCGCCGGGGAGCTGTTTTTT
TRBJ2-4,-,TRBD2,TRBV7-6,CASSELAGGNIQYF,TGTGCCAGCAGCGAACTAGCGGGAGGGAACATTCAGTACTTC
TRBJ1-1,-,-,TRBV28,CASSPRQSYTEAFF,TGTGCCAGCAGCCCTAGACAGAGCTACACTGAAGCTTTCTTT
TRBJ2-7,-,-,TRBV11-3,CASSESGGSYEQYF,TGTGCCAGCTCCGAGAGTGGGGGATCCTACGAGCAGTACTTC
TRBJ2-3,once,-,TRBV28,CASSTPLGVTDTQYF,TGTGCCAGCAGTACCCCGCTTGGAGTCACAGATACGCAGTATTTT
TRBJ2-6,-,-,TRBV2,CASQKVGSPGANVLTF,TGTGCCAGCCAGAAAGTGGGGTCCCCTGGGGCCAACGTCCTGACTTTC
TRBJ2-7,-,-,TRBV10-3,CAIRSYGTLPEQYF,TGTGCCATCAGATCCTACGGGACCCTACCCGAGCAGTACTTC
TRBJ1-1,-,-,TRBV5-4,CASSLAGAERSEAFF,TGTGCCAGCAGCTTGGCCGGGGCAGAACGATCTGAAGCTTTCTTT
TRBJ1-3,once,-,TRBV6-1,CASSERILGNTGNTIYF,TGTGCCAGCAGTGAACGAATTTTGGGAAATACTGGAAACACCATATATTTT
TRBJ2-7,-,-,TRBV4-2,CASSQVTGTYEQYF,TGTGCCAGCAGCCAAGTTACAGGAACCTACGAGCAGTACTTC
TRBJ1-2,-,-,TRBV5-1,CASSLVAGDGYTF,TGCGCCAGCAGCTTGGTGGCAGGGGATGGCTACACCTTC
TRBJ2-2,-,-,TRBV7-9,CASRESLGPTGELFF,TGTGCCAGCAGAGAGAGTCTGGGCCCCACCGGGGAGCTGTTTTTT
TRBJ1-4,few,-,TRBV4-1,CASSQEAYSGEKLFF,TGCGCCAGCAGCCAAGAAGCATACAGCGGAGAAAAACTGTTTTTT
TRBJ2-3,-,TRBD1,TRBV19,CASSMGQGLPPTQYF,TGTGCCAGTAGTATGGGACAGGGGCTACCTCCTACGCAGTATTTT
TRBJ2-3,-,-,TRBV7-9,CASSTSADTQYF,TGTGCCAGCAGCACCAGTGCAGATACGCAGTATTTT
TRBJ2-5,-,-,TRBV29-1,CSAGGGSVGETQYF,TGCAGCGCCGGGGGCGGTAGCGTAGGAGAGACCCAGTACTTC
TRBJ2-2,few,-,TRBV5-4,CASSLQAPKDTGELFF,TGTGCCAGCAGTTTACAGGCCCCTAAGGACACCGGGGAGCTGTTTTTT
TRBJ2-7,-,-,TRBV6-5,CASSSRTGTMYEQYF,TGTGCCAGCAGCTCCAGAACAGGGACTATGTACGAGCAGTACTTC
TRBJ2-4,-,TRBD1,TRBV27,CASSKTWDRVKSKNIQYF,TGTGCCAGCAGTAAAACCTGGGACAGGGTGAAGAGCAAAAACATTCAGTACTTC
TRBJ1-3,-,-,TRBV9,CASSARQDLAIYF,TGTGCCAGCAGCGCCCGACAGGACCTCGCCATATATTTT
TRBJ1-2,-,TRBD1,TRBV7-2,CASSLAHRGTNYGYTF,TGTGCCAGCAGCTTAGCGCACAGGGGTACTAACTATGGCTACACCTTC
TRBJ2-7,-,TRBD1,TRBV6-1,CASSLEETGGYEQYF,TGTGCCAGCAGCCTTGAAGAGACAGGGGGCTACGAGCAGTACTTC
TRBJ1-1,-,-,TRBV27,CASSLRDRYTEAFF,TGTGCCAGCAGTTTACGGGACCGATACACTGAAGCTTTCTTT
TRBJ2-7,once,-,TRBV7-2,CASSLGGEVEQYF,TGTGCCAGCAGCTTAGGGGGTGAGGTCGAGCAGTACTTC
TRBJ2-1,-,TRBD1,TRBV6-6,CASTDRGRDEQFF,TGTGCCAGCACGGACAGGGGGCGGGATGAGCAGTTCTTC
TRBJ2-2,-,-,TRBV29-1,CSVETNAGELFF,TGCAGCGTGGAAACGAACGCCGGGGAGCTGTTTTTT
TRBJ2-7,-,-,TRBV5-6,CASSFQHKLGGEQYF,TGTGCCAGCAGCTTTCAACACAAACTTGGAGGGGAGCAGTACTTC